This TCR beta chain was recorded in a study of blood T cell repertoires in COVID-19. Study in general: The origin of the acute and convalescent COVID-19 samples was the United States, Italy and Spain.

In the authors' workflow: Reference gene primer amplification gave nucleated cell count estimates. Repertoires were generated with immunoSEQ multiplex PCR, while TCRdb's copy carries only in-frame clones and drops some. Clonal size and the V and J genes are those of that table, whereas D and trimming came from the DNA. The sample lists about 150,000 clones; 80% to 90% were seen once. This CDR3 contains 13 residues. With 1 base removed from V and 1 base from J, the gap between germline ends came to 5 bases. CDR1 is SEHNR, CDR2 FQNEAQ, per germline (reference sequence). V is TRBV7-9 and J is TRBJ2-7, with D unclear. Source material: peripheral blood. This TCR derives from a man aged 70 or older with acute or convalescent COVID-19. CDR3 DNA sequence: TGTGCCAGCAGCTTAGACCTATCCTACGAGCAGTACTTC. As protein: CASSLDLSYEQYF.